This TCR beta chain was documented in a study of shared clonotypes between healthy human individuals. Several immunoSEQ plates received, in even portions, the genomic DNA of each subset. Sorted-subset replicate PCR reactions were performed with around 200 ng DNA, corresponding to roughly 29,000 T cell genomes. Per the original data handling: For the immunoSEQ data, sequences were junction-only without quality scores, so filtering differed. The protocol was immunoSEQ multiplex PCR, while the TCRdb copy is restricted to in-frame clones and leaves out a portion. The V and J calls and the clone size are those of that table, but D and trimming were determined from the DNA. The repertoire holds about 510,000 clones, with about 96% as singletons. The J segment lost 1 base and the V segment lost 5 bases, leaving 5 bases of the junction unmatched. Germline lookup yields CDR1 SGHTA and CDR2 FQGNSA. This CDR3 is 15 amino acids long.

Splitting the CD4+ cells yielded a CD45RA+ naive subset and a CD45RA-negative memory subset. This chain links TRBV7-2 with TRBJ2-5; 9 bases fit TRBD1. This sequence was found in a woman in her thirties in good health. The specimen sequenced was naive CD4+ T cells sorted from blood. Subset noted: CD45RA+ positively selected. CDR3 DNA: TGTGCCAGCAGCCTGGACAGGGGAGCCCAAGAGACCCAGTACTTC. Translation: CASSLDRGAQETQYF.